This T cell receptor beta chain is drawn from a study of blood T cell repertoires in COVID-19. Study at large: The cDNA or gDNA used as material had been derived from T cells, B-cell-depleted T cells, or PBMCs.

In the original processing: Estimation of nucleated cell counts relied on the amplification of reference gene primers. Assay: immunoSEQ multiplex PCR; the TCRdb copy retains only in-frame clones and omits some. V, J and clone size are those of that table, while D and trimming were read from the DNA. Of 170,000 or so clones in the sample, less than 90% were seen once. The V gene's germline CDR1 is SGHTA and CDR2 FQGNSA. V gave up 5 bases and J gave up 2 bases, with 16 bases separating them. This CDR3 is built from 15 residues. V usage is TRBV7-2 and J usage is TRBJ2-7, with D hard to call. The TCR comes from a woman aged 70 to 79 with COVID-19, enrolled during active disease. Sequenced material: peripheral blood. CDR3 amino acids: CASSPSGVPAYEQYF. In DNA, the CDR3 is TGTGCCAGCAGCCCATCAGGCGTTCCCGCCTACGAGCAGTACTTC.